The rows below give T cell receptor beta chains drawn from one sample of a study of blood T cell repertoires in COVID-19. Sequencing used immunoSEQ multiplex PCR; TCRdb keeps in-frame clones, though not all of them. The sample lists 150,000 to 250,000 clones; 75% to 85% were seen once. Source material: peripheral blood. All receptors come from a woman in her forties with COVID-19, enrolled during active disease. Both conserved end residues are part of each CDR3. The D gene is left open where the match is weak. Not all rows give a size; the values are once, few, many and, for expanded clones, a class.

abundance,v_gene,d_gene,j_gene,CDR3aa,CDR3nt
-,TRBV5-1,-,TRBJ2-1,CASSGTGHPYNEQFF,TGCGCCAGCAGCGGAACCGGACACCCCTACAATGAGCAGTTCTTC
-,TRBV11-3,-,TRBJ2-7,CASSLGGGAGEQYF,TGTGCCAGCAGCTTAGGTGGTGGGGCCGGCGAGCAGTACTTC
-,TRBV6-1,-,TRBJ2-1,CASSEEVGGGVYNEQFF,TGTGCCAGCAGTGAAGAGGTTGGTGGAGGGGTCTACAATGAGCAGTTCTTC
-,TRBV25-1,TRBD1,TRBJ1-1,CASSGTGRLAFF,TGTGCCAGCAGTGGGACAGGGAGGTTAGCTTTCTTT
-,TRBV5-1,TRBD1,TRBJ1-2,CASSYGGPGTAHGYTF,TGCGCCAGCAGCTACGGAGGACCCGGGACAGCGCATGGCTACACCTTC
-,TRBV7-2,-,TRBJ1-1,CASSLAAGNAFF,TGTGCCAGCAGCTTAGCGGCGGGGAACGCTTTCTTT
-,TRBV30,-,TRBJ1-2,CAWRASSRDYTF,TGTGCCTGGAGGGCTTCGTCCAGGGACTACACCTTC
-,TRBV5-1,-,TRBJ1-2,CASSLEAKPGSYGYTF,TGCGCCAGCAGCTTGGAGGCCAAACCAGGATCCTATGGCTACACCTTC
-,TRBV15,TRBD1,TRBJ1-2,CATSPRTGGDYGYTF,TGTGCCACCAGCCCCCGGACAGGGGGGGACTATGGCTACACCTTC
-,TRBV5-6,-,TRBJ2-1,CASSLVGTKSLFF,TGTGCCAGCAGCTTGGTGGGCACGAAATCTCTGTTCTTC
few,TRBV27,-,TRBJ1-4,CASSYRVNEKLFF,TGTGCCAGCAGTTACAGGGTTAATGAAAAACTGTTTTTT
-,TRBV3-1/TRBV3-2,-,TRBJ1-6,CASSQALGGVSPLHF,TGTGCCAGCAGCCAAGCCCTAGGAGGGGTTTCACCCCTCCACTTT
-,TRBV10-2,-,TRBJ2-5,CASRETVQETQYF,TGCGCCAGCAGGGAGACAGTACAAGAGACCCAGTACTTC
-,TRBV12-3/TRBV12-4,-,TRBJ1-2,CASSLGKSYGYTF,TGTGCCAGCAGTTTGGGCAAGAGCTATGGCTACACCTTC
-,TRBV15,TRBD1,TRBJ1-5,CATSGLRGQGDYSNQPQHF,TGTGCCACCAGCGGCCTTCGGGGGCAGGGGGATTATAGCAATCAGCCCCAGCATTTT
-,TRBV18,-,TRBJ1-1,CASSPAQGNTEAFF,TGTGCCAGCTCACCCGCGCAGGGGAACACTGAAGCTTTCTTT